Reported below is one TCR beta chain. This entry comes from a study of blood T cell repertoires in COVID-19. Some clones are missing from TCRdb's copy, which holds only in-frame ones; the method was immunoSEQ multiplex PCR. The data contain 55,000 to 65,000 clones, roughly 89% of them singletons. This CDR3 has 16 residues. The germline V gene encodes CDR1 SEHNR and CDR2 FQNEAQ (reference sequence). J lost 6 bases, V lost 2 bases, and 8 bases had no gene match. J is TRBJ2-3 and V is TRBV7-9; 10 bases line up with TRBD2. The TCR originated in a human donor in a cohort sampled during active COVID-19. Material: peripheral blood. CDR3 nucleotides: TGTGCCAGCAGCTTACCCTCTAGCGGGAGCGGGGATACGCAGTATTTT. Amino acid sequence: CASSLPSSGSGDTQYF.